This T cell receptor (beta chain) was documented in a study of T cell responses to AZD1222 COVID-19 vaccine. Repertoires were generated with immunoSEQ multiplex PCR, while TCRdb's copy carries only in-frame clones and drops some. The data show about 83,000 clones, approximately 90% seen once. This clone was counted a single time. This specimen was peripheral blood, taken on day 0 of MenACWY control vaccination. This clonotype originated in an adult in good health.

CDR3 region: CASRPKAGLAFYNEQFF. As DNA, the CDR3 is TGTGCCAGCAGACCAAAAGCGGGACTAGCGTTCTACAATGAGCAGTTCTTC. This sequence joins TRBV27 and TRBJ2-1; 10 bases align to TRBD2. Germline V gives CDR1 MNHEY, CDR2 SMNVEV (reference sequence). Trimming took 6 bases from V and 3 from J; bases not matched to a gene: 11. The CDR3 has 17 residues.